This entry features one T cell receptor beta chain sequence. What it binds is not known. Profiled with immunoSEQ multiplex PCR; TCRdb holds only in-frame clones, not every one. The repertoire includes roughly 49,000 clones, over 65% of them detected once, and just over 20% sits in the top ten. This specimen belongs to a study of cytotoxic CD8 clonotypes in ibrutinib-treated CLL. Study-wide results and caveats: Different sampling times were used for sustained-remission and progressing patients. Pretreatment clonality was elevated relative to age-matched healthy donors and paralleled circulating CD8+ T-cell counts. Treatment left the uncommon public clonotypes either contracted or stable in frequency. Clonality went up at the time of ibrutinib response, stayed stable in sustained remission, and later dropped back toward its baseline level at progression.

V was clipped by 1 base and J by 2 bases, with 13 bases between them. The V gene's germline CDR1 is SGDLS and CDR2 YYNGEE. The CDR3 contains 15 residues. V and J are TRBV9 and TRBJ2-7; the D gene could be TRBD1 or TRBD2 (5 bases each). This clonotype was sampled from a human donor with chronic lymphocytic leukemia. The sample in question was PBMCs, obtained after 24 months of ibrutinib treatment. This chain's CDR3 is CASSVIGDLTYEQYF. The CDR3 nucleotides read TGTGCCAGCAGCGTAATAGGGGACCTCACCTACGAGCAGTACTTC.